These 29 T cell receptor beta chains came from one sample sequenced in a study of shared clonotypes between healthy human individuals. Here immunoSEQ multiplex PCR was the method, and the copy in TCRdb shows in-frame clones only, minus some. The sample includes a few million clones, 90% to 95% of them seen just once. Sequenced input: naive CD4+ T cells from PBMCs. Subset noted: CD45RA+ positively selected. The receptors stem from a man aged 18-30 years in good health. Some clones in this sample may be carry-over from other donors' samples.

The chain joins TRBV18 to TRBJ2-1; TRBD2 is a possible D gene (5 bases). Trimming shortened V by 3 bases and J by 4 bases, and 22 bases separated the two germline ends. In germline, CDR1 is KGHSH, CDR2 LQKENI. The CDR3 has 18 amino acids. The CDR3 DNA is TGTGCCAGCTCACCTACGCCCCGCGGGTTCGGCCTTTACAATGAGCAGTTCTTC. Amino acids: CASSPTPRGFGLYNEQFF.

V usage is TRBV18 and J usage is TRBJ2-1; D unclear. Trimming stripped 6 bases from V and 7 bases from J, with 7 bases between. Germline V gives CDR1 KGHSH, CDR2 LQKENI. The CDR3 has 11 amino acids. This chain's CDR3 is CASSQANEQFF. CDR3 nucleotide sequence: TGTGCCAGCTCCCAAGCGAATGAGCAGTTCTTC.

The genes are TRBV5-6 and TRBJ1-1, with D uncertain. Trimming removed 4 bases at V and 0 bases at J, with 7 bases between. Germline V lookup: CDR1 SGHDT, CDR2 YYEEEE. This CDR3 contains 13 residues. The CDR3 region has the DNA TGTGCCAGCAGCCGCACAATGAACACTGAAGCTTTCTTT. It translates to CASSRTMNTEAFF.

The J gene is TRBJ2-1, the V gene TRBV7-2; D gene uncertain. This CDR3 comprises 16 residues. V lost 4 bases and J lost 0, with 13 bases in between. In germline, CDR1 is SGHTA, CDR2 FQGNSA. The CDR3 reads CASSSPSYPSYNEQFF. The CDR3 coding sequence is TGTGCCAGCAGCTCGCCCTCTTACCCCTCCTACAATGAGCAGTTCTTC.

The table lists this clone with a count of one. This chain links TRBV7-2 with TRBJ2-1; 9 positions match TRBD1. V shed 4 bases, J shed 10 bases, and the junction held 11 bases outside the gene matches. The germline V gene has CDR1 SGHTA and CDR2 FQGNSA. This CDR3 is 15 amino acids long. CDR3 sequence: CASSYPGQGTWEQFF. The CDR3 bases are TGTGCCAGCAGCTACCCGGGACAGGGAACATGGGAGCAGTTCTTC.

The V and J genes are TRBV7-6 and TRBJ2-1; 8 nucleotides align to TRBD2. The CDR3 is made up of 14 amino acids. CDR1 is SGHVS and CDR2 is FNYEAQ in the germline V gene. After removal of 4 bases from V and 6 bases from J, the junction contained 5 bases not matched to a gene. The CDR3 DNA follows: TGTGCCAGCAGCTCGACTAGCGAGGGCAATGAGCAGTTCTTC. Translating it yields CASSSTSEGNEQFF.

This clone appeared once. The V gene is TRBV9, the J gene TRBJ1-1, with TRBD1 matching over 9 bases. The V gene's germline CDR1 is SGDLS and CDR2 YYNGEE. This CDR3 is 16 amino acids long. J was trimmed by 1 base and V by 4 bases; bases with no gene match: 8. DNA of the CDR3: TGTGCCAGCAGCCAGGACAGGGGCAACAAGAACACTGAAGCTTTCTTT. Its protein product is CASSQDRGNKNTEAFF. The complete variable domain, with remaining parts taken from reference TRBV9 and TRBJ1-1, reads DSGVTQTPKHLITATGQRVTLRCSPRSGDLSVYWYQQSLDQGLQFLIQYYNGEERAKGNILERFSAQQFPDLHSELNLSSLELGDSALYFCASSQDRGNKNTEAFFGQGTRLTVV.

Turning to this clone: At the DNA level, this CDR3 is encoded by other sequences in the same sample as well. The gene calls are TRBV5-1 and TRBJ2-3; a possible D gene is TRBD1 (6 bases). This CDR3 has 13 residues. Per germline, CDR1 SGHRS and CDR2 YFSETQ. V lost 2 bases to trimming and J lost 3 bases, with 7 bases between them. The CDR3 bases are TGCGCCAGCAGCTTTCAGGGGACAGATACGCAGTATTTT. It specifies CASSFQGTDTQYF.

This sequence joins TRBV7-2 and TRBJ2-5; D remains unclear. Trimming stripped 1 base from V and 1 base from J, with 10 bases between. The CDR3 extends over 15 amino acids. In germline, CDR1 is SGHTA, CDR2 FQGNSA. CDR3 sequence reads: CASSLVLGFQETQYF. The DNA of the CDR3 is TGTGCCAGCAGCTTAGTTTTAGGCTTCCAAGAGACCCAGTACTTC.

The chain is built from TRBV7-9 and TRBJ2-1; TRBD2 matches at 7 bases. CDR1 SEHNR and CDR2 FQNEAQ come from the germline V gene (reference sequence). Germline trimming cut 0 bases from V and 2 bases from J; bases unmatched to any gene: 1. This CDR3 is built from 15 residues. The CDR3 loop is CASSLAAGAYNEQFF. The DNA of the CDR3 is TGTGCCAGCAGCTTAGCGGCGGGAGCCTACAATGAGCAGTTCTTC.

In the case of this clone: Distinct nucleotide sequences in the sample also encode this CDR3. This chain joins TRBV15 and TRBJ1-3; D gene ambiguous. The CDR3 is 13 amino acids. Germline V gene sequence: CDR1 LNHNV, CDR2 YYDKDF (reference sequence). V was pared by 1 base and J by 4 bases, with 5 bases between. The CDR3 nucleotides read TGTGCCACCAGCAGAGGAAGCGGAAACACCATATATTTT. Translation: CATSRGSGNTIYF.

The chain combines TRBV29-1 with TRBJ1-1; D ambiguous. Germline lookup yields CDR1 SQVTM and CDR2 ANQGSEA. The CDR3 is 11 residues long. The V end was cut by 3 bases, the J end by 6 bases, with 8 bases between. CDR3 sequence: CSVETSAEAFF. The CDR3 DNA reads as TGCAGCGTTGAGACCTCGGCTGAAGCTTTCTTT.

The gene calls are TRBV10-1 and TRBJ1-5; D is ambiguous. CDR1 and CDR2 (germline): WNHNN, SYGVQD (reference sequence). The CDR3 contains 12 residues. V lost 0 bases and J lost 6, with 3 bases in between. The CDR3 region has the DNA TGCGCCAGCAGTGAGTCGGGTCAGCCCCAGCATTTT. As protein: CASSESGQPQHF.

The chain recombines TRBV5-1 with TRBJ2-3; D is possibly TRBD2 (5 bases). Per the germline V gene, CDR1 is SGHRS and CDR2 is YFSETQ. Trimming pared 6 bases from V and 6 bases from J, leaving 14 bases between. This CDR3 region has 13 residues. CDR3 sequence: CASIRAPGDTQYF. The CDR3 nucleotides are TGCGCCAGCATTCGCGCACCGGGGGATACGCAGTATTTT.

The rearrangement links TRBV5-6 to TRBJ1-4; D unresolved. The V gene lost 0 bases and the J gene lost 6 bases, with 9 bases spanning the gap. Germline-derived CDR1 and CDR2 are SGHDT and YYEEEE. The CDR3 contains 14 residues. The CDR3 nucleotides read TGTGCCAGCAGCTTGGATCGTCTGGATGAAAAACTGTTTTTT. It codes for CASSLDRLDEKLFF.

The chain is built from TRBV5-1 and TRBJ2-5, with TRBD2 matching 13 bases. This CDR3 has 18 amino acids. CDR1 is SGHRS and CDR2 is YFSETQ in the germline V gene. V shed 4 bases, J shed 5 bases, and the junction held 14 bases outside the gene matches. The CDR3 bases are TGCGCCAGCAGCGCAACTTCGACTTGGGGACTAGCGGGGGAGACCCAGTACTTC. As protein: CASSATSTWGLAGETQYF.

The genes are TRBV6-6 and TRBJ2-7; tentatively, D is TRBD1 (6 bases). The germline V gene encodes CDR1 MNHNY and CDR2 SVGAGI (reference sequence). The CDR3 extends over 15 amino acids. The V and J ends lost 0 bases and 2 bases respectively, with 11 bases between them. CDR3 bases: TGTGCCAGCAGTTACTCGAGGACAGACACCTACGAGCAGTACTTC. It encodes CASSYSRTDTYEQYF.

This sequence joins TRBV7-3 and TRBJ2-3; TRBD2 agrees at 10 bases. From germline, CDR1 is SGHTA and CDR2 FQGTGA. The CDR3 length is 17 residues. With 0 bases clipped from V and 6 bases from J, the junction kept 9 bases outside the gene matches. CDR3 in amino acids: CASSLTYSGRAGDTQYF. In DNA, the CDR3 is TGTGCCAGCAGCTTAACGTACAGCGGGAGGGCCGGGGATACGCAGTATTTT.

The CDR3 region has the DNA TGTGCCAGCAGTTTAGATTACACAGATACGCAGTATTTT. It yields the protein CASSLDYTDTQYF. V gene TRBV27 combines with J gene TRBJ2-3; D not certain. The germline V gene encodes CDR1 MNHEY and CDR2 SMNVEV (reference sequence). Trimming pared 2 bases from V and 2 bases from J, leaving 5 bases between. This CDR3 has 13 residues.

The gene calls are TRBV5-1 and TRBJ2-3, with TRBD1 as a possible D gene (6 bases). The CDR3 covers 15 residues. Between the trimmed V and J ends, which lost 7 bases and 0 bases, there was a span of 15 bases. CDR1 is SGHRS, CDR2 YFSETQ, per germline. In nucleotides, the CDR3 is TGCGCCAGCGGATTCGGGACACCTAGCACAGATACGCAGTATTTT. It translates to CASGFGTPSTDTQYF. The full variable domain, in which reference TRBV5-1 and TRBJ2-3 provide the parts outside the CDR3, is KAGVTQTPRYLIKTRGQQVTLSCSPISGHRSVSWYQQTPGQGLQFLFEYFSETQRNKGNFPGRFSGRQFSNSRSEMNVSTLELGDSALYLCASGFGTPSTDTQYFGPGTRLTVL.

This chain links TRBV28 with TRBJ1-1, with TRBD1 identical over 7 bases. Per the germline V gene, CDR1 is MDHEN and CDR2 is SYDVKM. V shed 3 bases, J shed 4 bases, and the junction held 8 bases outside the gene matches. The CDR3 contains 15 residues. In DNA form, the CDR3 reads TGTGCCAGCAGTTTGAGGTACAGGGGTAGCACTGAAGCTTTCTTT. Translation gives CASSLRYRGSTEAFF.

The rearrangement links TRBV5-5 to TRBJ2-5; maybe TRBD1 (6 bases). The CDR3 runs 15 residues. Germline CDR1 SGHKS, CDR2 YYEKEE (reference sequence). Trimming shortened V by 1 base and J by 4 bases, and 14 bases separated the two germline ends. CDR3 in amino acids: CASSLRWSRGETQYF. Here the CDR3 DNA reads TGTGCCAGCAGCTTGCGGTGGTCCAGGGGAGAGACCCAGTACTTC.

A note on this clone: In the same sample, other DNA sequences code for this CDR3. This chain uses TRBV5-4 with TRBJ1-1, with D unclear. Germline lookup yields CDR1 SGHNT and CDR2 YYREEE (reference sequence). Trimming removed 0 bases from V and 1 base from J, with 10 bases in between. The CDR3 loop spans 15 amino acids. The DNA for the CDR3 is TGTGCCAGCAGCTTGGCCGGTACGGGGAACACTGAAGCTTTCTTT. It encodes CASSLAGTGNTEAFF. The variable domain in full, completed from reference TRBV5-4 and TRBJ1-1, reads ETGVTQSPTHLIKTRGQQVTLRCSSQSGHNTVSWYQQALGQGPQFIFQYYREEENGRGNFPPRFSGLQFPNYSSELNVNALELDDSALYLCASSLAGTGNTEAFFGQGTRLTVV.

This clone was recorded only once. This chain uses TRBV5-1 with TRBJ2-5; tentatively, D is TRBD2 (6 bases). This CDR3 region has 13 residues. Germline CDR1 SGHRS, CDR2 YFSETQ. V lost 2 bases to trimming and J lost 4 bases, with 9 bases between them. CDR3 amino acids: CASSFPGGETQYF. The CDR3 bases are TGCGCCAGCAGCTTCCCCGGGGGAGAGACCCAGTACTTC.

J is TRBJ2-2 and V is TRBV25-1; 14 bases match TRBD2. Per the germline V gene, CDR1 is MGHDK and CDR2 is SYGVNS. The length of the CDR3 is 17 residues. The trim removed 2 bases at V and 7 bases at J, leaving 6 bases unmatched. The CDR3 region is CASSEPGLAGAGGELFF. The CDR3 nucleotides are TGTGCCAGCAGTGAACCGGGACTAGCGGGAGCAGGCGGGGAGCTGTTTTTT.

The chain couples TRBV2 to TRBJ2-7; TRBD2 might be the D (5 bases). CDR3 length: 12 residues. CDR1 is SNHLY, CDR2 FYNNEI, per germline. With 10 bases removed from V and 4 bases from J, the gap between germline ends came to 14 bases. The CDR3 sequence is CATKLRGYEQYF. CDR3 nucleotide sequence: TGTGCCACAAAGCTTCGGGGATACGAGCAGTACTTC.

This sequence joins TRBV9 and TRBJ1-1, with D maybe TRBD1 (6 bases). Between the trimmed V and J ends, which lost 4 bases and 4 bases, there was a span of 14 bases. Per germline, CDR1 SGDLS and CDR2 YYNGEE. This CDR3 spans 14 amino acids. CDR3 amino acids: CASSPNRGGTEAFF. CDR3 bases: TGTGCCAGCAGCCCTAATAGGGGGGGCACTGAAGCTTTCTTT.

Comments on this clone: In the same sample, other DNA sequences code for this CDR3. The rearrangement uses TRBV2 and TRBJ2-7; no firm D call. V was cut by 2 bases and J by 4 bases, with 3 bases left in between. Germline V gives CDR1 SNHLY, CDR2 FYNNEI. The CDR3 consists of 11 residues. The CDR3 sequence is CASSERYEQYF. The CDR3 bases are TGTGCCAGCAGTGAAAGGTACGAGCAGTACTTC. Variable domain in full (rest from reference TRBV2 and TRBJ2-7): EPEVTQTPSHQVTQMGQEVILRCVPISNHLYFYWYRQILGQKVEFLVSFYNNEISEKSEIFDDQFSVERPDGSNFTLKIRSTKLEDSAMYFCASSERYEQYFGPGTRLTVT.

In nucleotides, the CDR3 is TGTGCCAGCAGTTACACAAGGGCGGTACAAGAGACCCAGTACTTC. It yields the protein CASSYTRAVQETQYF. The chain combines TRBV27 with TRBJ2-5; D is undetermined. The CDR3 has 15 amino acids. CDR1 is MNHEY, CDR2 SMNVEV, per germline (reference sequence). The ends were cut back, 4 bases at V and 2 bases at J, with 14 bases in the middle.